The sample holds one count of the clone carrying this TCR beta chain. This entry comes from a study of blood T cell repertoires in COVID-19. Study overall: From T cells, B-cell-depleted T cells, or PBMCs came the material, which was cDNA or gDNA.

Libraries were prepared by immunoSEQ multiplex PCR; TCRdb keeps only in-frame clonotypes and omits some of them. The data contain about 130,000 clones, around 86% of them singletons. The germline gives CDR1 MNHNS, CDR2 SASEGT. The V and J ends lost 3 bases and 3 bases respectively, with 14 bases between them. CDR3 size: 15 residues. This chain joins TRBV6-1 and TRBJ1-2; tentatively, D is TRBD1 (6 bases). The sample consisted of PBMCs or T cells enriched from blood (not recorded which). This TCR derives from a man between 50 and 59 years old who had recovered from COVID-19. The CDR3 sequence is CASSDRSRQDYGYTF. The CDR3 nucleotides are TGTGCCAGCAGTGATCGTTCGAGACAGGACTATGGCTACACCTTC.